This passage covers 5 T cell receptor beta chains from one sample sequenced in a study of vaccination and CD4 T cells after COVID-19. Researchers used the Oncomine TCR Beta short-read assay to sequence DNA from cultured CD4+ T cells. TCRdb processed the PCR reads anew with MiXCR; each CDR3 protein has one entry. The sample has around 19,000 distinct CDR3 sequences; 50% to 70% are singletons. Treatment defined: roughly 10-day PBMC culture with coronavirus spike peptide pools or control peptides (ViraFEST assay). The antigens for these receptors are not known. The material sequenced was CD4+ T cells from blood, cultured in vitro, taken after SARS-CoV-2 vaccination. The origin of the receptors is a human donor who had recovered from COVID-19.

The table lists this clonotype with a few counts. The CDR3 nucleotides are TGTGCCAGCAGCGAAGCAGGACGGACAGGAACTGAAGCTTTCTTT. This translates into CASSEAGRTGTEAFF. The rearrangement joins TRBV7-8 to TRBJ1-1; 7 nucleotides agree with TRBD1. Germline loops: CDR1 SGHVS, CDR2 FQNEAQ. The CDR3 totals 15 residues. The trim removed 5 bases at V and 5 bases at J, leaving 11 bases unmatched.

The CDR3 DNA is TGTGCCAGTAGTATAGGCCCGCCGTTGACGGACACAGATACGCAGTATTTT. Encoded protein: CASSIGPPLTDTDTQYF. This chain uses TRBV19 with TRBJ2-3; D remains ambiguous. The CDR3 spans 17 residues. Looked up from germline, CDR1 is LNHDA and CDR2 is SQIVND (reference sequence). The V end was cut by 1 base, the J end by 2 bases, with 16 bases between.

The chain employs TRBV5-6 and TRBJ1-1; weak D call: TRBD1 (5 bases). CDR1 SGHDT and CDR2 YYEEEE come from the germline V gene. The CDR3 spans 15 residues. Between the trimmed V and J ends, which lost 0 bases and 2 bases, there was a span of 11 bases. The CDR3 DNA reads as TGTGCCAGCAGCTTGGCCGGGGGAGGAAACACTGAAGCTTTCTTT. This codes for CASSLAGGGNTEAFF.

This clonotype has more than one count but fewer than ten. This chain connects TRBV29-1 to TRBJ1-1; a possible D gene is TRBD1 (6 bases). The CDR3 totals 15 residues. The V gene's germline CDR1 is SQVTM and CDR2 ANQGSEA. V was shortened by 4 bases and J by 3 bases, with 18 bases between the two germline ends. In nucleotides, the CDR3 is TGCAGCGTTGGTGGTGGTAGGGGGGGTTACACTGAAGCTTTCTTT. Translating gives CSVGGGRGGYTEAFF.

The chain carries TRBV19 and TRBJ2-7; D is unclear. TRBJ2-5 explains the end of the DNA better; the J call may be wrong. This CDR3 is built from 15 residues. Per the germline V gene, CDR1 is LNHDA and CDR2 is SQIVND (reference sequence). DNA for the CDR3: TGTGCCAGTAGTATAGCTCGGACGGATCAAGAGACCCAGTACTTC. Translated, it gives CASSIARTDQETQYF.